The 30 T cell receptor beta chains presented below share a single source sample, sequenced in a study of Tregs in tolerant kidney transplant recipients. Clones were sequenced by immunoSEQ multiplex PCR, and TCRdb holds only the in-frame ones, with some missing. The sample comprises around 50,000 clones, about 86% of which are singletons, and about 5% rests with the top ten. Sequencing used CD4+ T cells from blood. The receptors were gathered from a human donor in good health.

In its sample, this clone was seen once. CDR3 DNA sequence: TGTGCCAGCAGCTTTCCACTTGGCGAGCAGTACTTC. It yields the protein CASSFPLGEQYF. The chain employs TRBV7-9 and TRBJ2-7, with D hard to call. With 3 bases removed from V and 6 bases from J, the gap between germline ends came to 9 bases. Germline-derived CDR1 and CDR2 are SEHNR and FQNEAQ (reference sequence). This CDR3 comprises 12 residues.

The chain joins TRBV5-4 to TRBJ1-1; D call uncertain. The CDR3 is 15 amino acids. The germline V gene encodes CDR1 SGHNT and CDR2 YYREEE (reference sequence). V lost 3 bases and J 2 bases, leaving 14 bases between the germline ends. The CDR3 DNA follows: TGTGCCAGCAGCTCCCCCAACGCAGACAACACTGAAGCTTTCTTT. This codes for CASSSPNADNTEAFF.

The V call is TRBV10-3, the J call TRBJ2-7; 11 bases match TRBD2. Trimming at V came to 10 bases and at J to 4 bases, leaving 15 bases not matched to a gene. The CDR3 extends over 16 amino acids. CDR1 and CDR2 (germline): ENHRY, SYGVKD. This chain's CDR3 is CASQLAGDPLFYEQYF. CDR3 sequence (DNA): TGTGCCAGCCAACTAGCGGGAGATCCCCTTTTTTACGAGCAGTACTTC.

The J gene is TRBJ2-2, the V gene TRBV7-3; TRBD2 matches at 9 bases. Germline loops: CDR1 SGHTA, CDR2 FQGTGA. Germline trimming cut 4 bases from V and 6 bases from J; bases unmatched to any gene: 3. This CDR3 comprises 14 residues. CDR3 in amino acids: CASSSGLASGELFF. Here the CDR3 DNA reads TGTGCCAGCAGCTCTGGACTAGCGTCCGGGGAGCTGTTTTTT.

The chain couples TRBV7-3 to TRBJ2-3; TRBD1 matches at 8 bases. The V and J ends lost 4 bases and 5 bases, in that order; junction bases with no gene match: 5. The V gene's germline CDR1 is SGHTA and CDR2 FQGTGA. This CDR3 has 14 amino acids. CDR3 in amino acids: CASSWGTGQDTQYF. The CDR3 nucleotides are TGTGCCAGCAGCTGGGGGACAGGCCAAGATACGCAGTATTTT. The complete variable domain, with remaining parts taken from reference TRBV7-3 and TRBJ2-3, reads GAGVSQTPSNKVTEKGKYVELRCDPISGHTALYWYRQSLGQGPEFLIYFQGTGAADDSGLPNDRFFAVRPEGSVSTLKIQRTERGDSAVYLCASSWGTGQDTQYFGPGTRLTVL.

The chain combines TRBV13 with TRBJ1-1, with unresolved D. CDR3 length equals 12 residues. Germline lookup yields CDR1 PRHDT and CDR2 FYEKMQ (reference sequence). Trimming pared 2 bases from V and 5 bases from J, leaving 6 bases between. The CDR3 region is CASSLRETEAFF. DNA for the CDR3: TGTGCCAGCAGCTTAAGGGAGACTGAAGCTTTCTTT.

This clone was seen only once. The chain has TRBV29-1 and TRBJ2-7; D not resolved. CDR1 is SQVTM, CDR2 ANQGSEA, per germline. This CDR3 region has 15 residues. Trimming took off 5 bases at V and 0 bases at J, with 17 bases between the two ends. The CDR3 region is CSVLKLAGLSYEQYF. CDR3 sequence (DNA): TGCAGCGTTCTGAAACTGGCAGGCCTCTCCTACGAGCAGTACTTC.

V usage is TRBV10-3 and J usage is TRBJ2-6; 10 nucleotides align to TRBD1. The CDR3 runs to 17 residues. J gave up 0 bases and V 10 bases, and 9 bases lay outside the gene matches. The V gene's germline CDR1 is ENHRY and CDR2 SYGVKD. The CDR3 sequence: CATNLGDRGSGANVLTF. Written as DNA, the CDR3 is TGTGCCACCAACCTGGGGGACAGGGGCTCTGGGGCCAACGTCCTGACTTTC.

This chain joins TRBV6-6 and TRBJ1-4; D remains unclear. Trimming took off 5 bases at V and 8 bases at J, with 12 bases between the two ends. This CDR3 comprises 13 residues. Looked up from germline, CDR1 is MNHNY and CDR2 is SVGAGI (reference sequence). The CDR3: CASSPPGGEKLFF. CDR3 coding DNA: TGTGCCAGCAGTCCCCCGGGAGGAGAAAAACTGTTTTTT.

The chain combines TRBV2 with TRBJ1-6; D ambiguous. CDR3 length: 15 residues. The V end was cut by 3 bases, the J end by 1 base, with 7 bases between. CDR1 is SNHLY and CDR2 is FYNNEI in the germline V gene. The CDR3: CASSDRLSYNSPLHF. The CDR3 region has the DNA TGTGCCAGCAGTGATAGGCTTTCCTATAATTCACCCCTCCACTTT.

V is TRBV2 and J is TRBJ1-4, with D tentatively TRBD1 (6 bases). CDR1 is SNHLY, CDR2 FYNNEI, per germline. The CDR3 is 13 amino acids. Trimming stripped 6 bases from V and 5 bases from J, with 10 bases between. CDR3 loop: CASRGQGNEKLFF. DNA of the CDR3: TGTGCCAGCAGGGGCCAGGGGAATGAAAAACTGTTTTTT.

The CDR3 DNA reads TGTGCCAGCTCACCACCGGGACAGAACTATGGCTACACCTTC. Translating it yields CASSPPGQNYGYTF. This chain joins TRBV18 and TRBJ1-2; TRBD1 matches 7 bases. V was clipped by 0 bases and J by 2 bases; unmatched bases: 0. The CDR3 is 14 amino acids. Germline V gene data show CDR1 as KGHSH and CDR2 as LQKENI.

This CDR3 is CASSLSPDNEQFF. The CDR3, as DNA: TGTGCCAGCAGCTTATCCCCCGACAATGAGCAGTTCTTC. This sequence joins TRBV7-2 and TRBJ2-1; unclear D gene. There are 13 residues in the CDR3. The V gene's germline CDR1 is SGHTA and CDR2 FQGNSA. Deletions cut 2 bases from V and 5 bases from J, with 7 bases between. Full variable domain (missing parts from reference TRBV7-2 and TRBJ2-1): GAGVSQSPSNKVTEKGKDVELRCDPISGHTALYWYRQSLGQGLEFLIYFQGNSAPDKSGLPSDRFSAERTGGSVSTLTIQRTQQEDSAVYLCASSLSPDNEQFFGPGTRLTVL.

The J gene is TRBJ2-7, the V gene TRBV11-2, with 8 positions matching TRBD1. The germline gives CDR1 SGHAT, CDR2 FQNNGV. The CDR3 has 15 residues. J gave up 5 bases and V 5 bases, and 11 bases lay outside the gene matches. Written as DNA, the CDR3 is TGTGCCAGCAGCCTAGGACAGGGCCTTTTGAACGAGCAGTACTTC. It codes for CASSLGQGLLNEQYF.

The chain links TRBV27 to TRBJ2-1; 9 bases are shared with TRBD2. The germline CDR1 and CDR2 sequences are MNHEY and SMNVEV (reference sequence). The CDR3 sequence is 14 residues long. V shed 7 bases, J shed 7 bases, and the junction held 8 bases outside the gene matches. CDR3 DNA: TGTGCCAGCATGGGGAGCGGGGGGATTAATGAGCAGTTCTTC. Amino acids: CASMGSGGINEQFF.

This clone is a singleton in its sample. The chain links TRBV4-2 to TRBJ2-2, with 8 bases aligning to TRBD2. The germline V gene encodes CDR1 LGHNA and CDR2 YNFKEQ. The V segment lost 4 bases and the J segment 4 bases; nucleotides outside the gene matches: 14. The CDR3 totals 18 residues. The CDR3 sequence is CASSPNRGGGGSTGELFF. The DNA for the CDR3 is TGTGCCAGCAGCCCCAACCGGGGGGGCGGGGGAAGCACCGGGGAGCTGTTTTTT.

This chain joins TRBV2 and TRBJ2-3, with 11 bases fitting TRBD2. The CDR3 runs to 18 residues. V lost 3 bases to trimming and J lost 3 bases; unmatched junction nucleotides: 11. CDR1 and CDR2 (germline): SNHLY, FYNNEI. CDR3 loop: CASSEGSSGGAWTDTQYF. For the CDR3, the DNA is TGTGCCAGCAGTGAGGGAAGTAGCGGGGGGGCCTGGACAGATACGCAGTATTTT.

The chain has TRBV27 and TRBJ2-7; D is possibly TRBD1 (5 bases). Germline lookup yields CDR1 MNHEY and CDR2 SMNVEV (reference sequence). The CDR3 is 16 amino acids. The germline V and J ends were trimmed by 5 bases and 5 bases, with 22 bases remaining between them. Here the CDR3 reads CASSQSQGTFYHEQYF. The DNA of the CDR3 is TGTGCCAGCAGTCAATCTCAGGGTACATTCTATCACGAGCAGTACTTC.

This chain uses TRBV5-6 with TRBJ1-3, with D perhaps matching TRBD1 (5 bases). Looked up from germline, CDR1 is SGHDT and CDR2 is YYEEEE. Trimming shortened V by 2 bases and J by 4 bases, and 10 bases separated the two germline ends. The CDR3 consists of 14 residues. The CDR3 protein is CASSFNGGGNTIYF. CDR3 sequence (DNA): TGTGCCAGCAGCTTCAACGGGGGAGGAAACACCATATATTTT.

V and J are TRBV6-5 and TRBJ1-3, with D perhaps TRBD1 (6 bases). CDR3 length: 15 residues. V dropped 2 bases and J dropped 1 base, with 9 bases sitting between them. Germline lookup yields CDR1 MNHEY and CDR2 SVGAGI. CDR3 in amino acids: CASSYQQGSGNTIYF. CDR3 sequence (DNA): TGTGCCAGCAGTTACCAGCAGGGGTCTGGAAACACCATATATTTT.

J is TRBJ2-3 and V is TRBV6-1; a possible D gene is TRBD1 (8 bases). Trimming pared 4 bases from V and 1 base from J, leaving 12 bases between. CDR3 size: 15 residues. Per germline, CDR1 MNHNS and CDR2 SASEGT. The CDR3 is CASSGEGQGTDTQYF. The CDR3 DNA is TGTGCCAGCAGTGGGGAGGGACAGGGCACAGATACGCAGTATTTT.

V gene TRBV9 combines with J gene TRBJ1-2; 9 bases line up with TRBD1. Trimming cost V 7 bases and J 4 bases; bases outside gene matches: 8. Germline V gives CDR1 SGDLS, CDR2 YYNGEE. CDR3 length: 14 residues. In nucleotides, the CDR3 is TGTGCCAGCGCCACAGGGGGCGCCAGCTATGGCTACACCTTC. Its translation: CASATGGASYGYTF.

The chain is built from TRBV4-1 and TRBJ2-3, with D unresolved. Per germline, CDR1 MGHRA and CDR2 YSYEKL. V was pared by 2 bases and J by 0 bases, with 6 bases between. CDR3 length: 14 residues. The CDR3 region is CASSQTTSTDTQYF. The CDR3 DNA follows: TGCGCCAGCAGCCAAACCACTAGCACAGATACGCAGTATTTT.

The chain couples TRBV14 to TRBJ1-3, with a tentative D call TRBD1 (6 bases). The CDR3 spans 17 residues. V was pared by 4 bases and J by 3 bases, with 19 bases between. Germline CDR1 is SGHDN and CDR2 is FVKESK. The CDR3 DNA is TGTGCCAGCAGCCTGCTAAAACAGACAGGCCTTGGAAACACCATATATTTT. The encoded protein is CASSLLKQTGLGNTIYF.

This chain uses TRBV5-1 with TRBJ2-2; D unclear. Germline-derived CDR1 and CDR2 are SGHRS and YFSETQ. V was cut by 0 bases and J by 5 bases, with 14 bases left in between. The CDR3 spans 16 residues. The DNA for the CDR3 is TGCGCCAGCAGCTTGGGGCTCCCCTCCAGGACCGGGGAGCTGTTTTTT. Encoded protein: CASSLGLPSRTGELFF.

This rearrangement joins TRBV10-3 to TRBJ1-1; 7 positions agree with TRBD1. The CDR3 is 15 residues long. With 3 bases clipped from V and 6 bases from J, the junction kept 10 bases outside the gene matches. Germline V gene lookup returns CDR1 ENHRY and CDR2 SYGVKD. CDR3 sequence reads: CAISDFVGQEAEAFF. The CDR3 DNA reads as TGTGCCATCAGTGATTTTGTCGGACAGGAAGCTGAAGCTTTCTTT.

CDR3 protein: CASSEGSPGLAEQYF. As DNA, the CDR3 is TGTGCCAGCAGTGAAGGCTCTCCCGGACTCGCGGAACAGTACTTC. The chain uses TRBV6-1 and TRBJ2-7; weak D call: TRBD2 (5 bases). The germline V and J ends were trimmed by 1 base and 10 bases, with 20 bases remaining between them. Germline V gene data show CDR1 as MNHNS and CDR2 as SASEGT. The CDR3 is made up of 15 amino acids.

J is TRBJ2-1 and V is TRBV5-6; TRBD2 matches at 11 bases. Germline trimming cut 5 bases from V and 9 bases from J; bases unmatched to any gene: 13. This CDR3 spans 16 amino acids. In germline, CDR1 is SGHDT, CDR2 YYEEEE. The CDR3 DNA is TGTGCCAGCAGTTCCGCTAGCGGGGGGCCGCCTTCTGAGCAGTTCTTC. Translated, it gives CASSSASGGPPSEQFF.

The chain has TRBV7-2 and TRBJ2-5; 8 bases line up with TRBD2. CDR3 length: 14 amino acids. Germline lookup yields CDR1 SGHTA and CDR2 FQGNSA. The trim removed 7 bases at V and 5 bases at J, leaving 9 bases unmatched. CDR3 nucleotides: TGTGCCAGCACTTCTAGCGGGTTGTTGGAGACCCAGTACTTC. Translation: CASTSSGLLETQYF.

The chain joins TRBV7-8 to TRBJ2-1; 12 bases line up with TRBD2. The CDR3 has 13 residues. Germline V gene data show CDR1 as SGHVS and CDR2 as FQNEAQ. With 1 base clipped from V and 15 bases from J, the junction kept 4 bases outside the gene matches. The chain's CDR3 is CASSLETSGSRFF. The CDR3 bases are TGTGCCAGCAGCTTAGAGACTAGCGGGAGTAGGTTCTTC.